These 26 T cell receptor beta chains came from one sample sequenced in a study of blood T cell repertoires in COVID-19. Sequencing was performed with immunoSEQ multiplex PCR; in TCRdb, only in-frame clones are kept and a portion is missing. The repertoire includes approximately 150,000 clones, approximately 89% of them detected once, and around 1.5% sits in the top ten. Specimen: peripheral blood. The receptor set was obtained from a human donor in a cohort sampled during active COVID-19.

The genes are TRBV9 and TRBJ2-7, with D unresolved. V gave up 4 bases and J gave up 6 bases, with 17 bases separating them. The CDR3 runs 14 residues. Germline V gene lookup returns CDR1 SGDLS and CDR2 YYNGEE. This CDR3 is CASSPSRGPLEQYF. CDR3 bases: TGTGCCAGCAGCCCATCTCGCGGTCCTCTCGAGCAGTACTTC. Filled out from reference TRBV9 and TRBJ2-7, the complete variable domain reads DSGVTQTPKHLITATGQRVTLRCSPRSGDLSVYWYQQSLDQGLQFLIQYYNGEERAKGNILERFSAQQFPDLHSELNLSSLELGDSALYFCASSPSRGPLEQYFGPGTRLTVT.

The chain links TRBV25-1 to TRBJ1-2, with D possibly being TRBD1 (6 bases). Per the germline V gene, CDR1 is MGHDK and CDR2 is SYGVNS. The V gene lost 2 bases and the J gene lost 6 bases, with 19 bases spanning the gap. The CDR3 is 16 amino acids. As DNA, the CDR3 is TGTGCCAGCAGTGAACCCGGGACACTTAAAAAGGATGGCTACACCTTC. Translation: CASSEPGTLKKDGYTF.

The CDR3 here is CASSLAGDPYEQYF. The CDR3 nucleotides read TGTGCCAGCAGCTTAGCAGGAGATCCCTACGAGCAGTACTTC. The V gene is TRBV7-8, the J gene TRBJ2-7; D is uncertain. From germline, CDR1 is SGHVS and CDR2 FQNEAQ. Trimming stripped 0 bases from V and 2 bases from J, with 8 bases between. The length of the CDR3 is 14 residues.

CDR3 residues: CASSPTGGLWETQYF. The DNA of the CDR3 is TGTGCCAGCAGCCCCACGGGGGGGCTCTGGGAGACCCAGTACTTC. The gene calls are TRBV7-9 and TRBJ2-5; TRBD2 agrees at 8 bases. V was pared by 5 bases and J by 5 bases, with 10 bases of the junction left unmatched. The germline V gene has CDR1 SEHNR and CDR2 FQNEAQ (reference sequence). There are 15 residues in the CDR3.

The rearrangement uses TRBV7-2 and TRBJ2-2; D remains unclear. CDR3 length equals 19 residues. Trimming took off 0 bases at V and 0 bases at J, with 17 bases between the two ends. Germline values: CDR1 SGHTA, CDR2 FQGNSA. The chain's CDR3 is CASSLARNKPRPNTGELFF. CDR3 coding DNA: TGTGCCAGCAGCTTAGCGCGGAACAAACCTCGACCGAACACCGGGGAGCTGTTTTTT.

The chain couples TRBV5-1 to TRBJ1-1; D might be TRBD1 (6 bases). This CDR3 region has 16 residues. V dropped 3 bases and J dropped 4 bases, with 19 bases sitting between them. The V gene's germline CDR1 is SGHRS and CDR2 YFSETQ. Here the CDR3 reads CASSSWDTKGGTEAFF. CDR3 sequence (DNA): TGCGCCAGCAGCTCCTGGGACACGAAAGGAGGCACTGAAGCTTTCTTT.

V is TRBV4-2 and J is TRBJ2-5; 8 positions match TRBD2. The CDR3 runs to 17 residues. Germline V lookup: CDR1 LGHNA, CDR2 YNFKEQ. Trimming at V came to 1 base and at J to 2 bases, leaving 9 bases not matched to a gene. CDR3 bases: TGTGCCAGCAGCCAAGCCGGGCGGGGGGCCGGGCAAGAGACCCAGTACTTC. It yields the protein CASSQAGRGAGQETQYF.

This clone has more than one count but fewer than ten. V and J are TRBV5-1 and TRBJ2-7, with a weak D call TRBD1 (6 bases). This CDR3 region has 13 residues. V shed 6 bases and J shed 0 bases, with 10 bases lying between them. CDR1 and CDR2 (germline): SGHRS, YFSETQ. The CDR3: CASTLDSSYEQYF. In nucleotides, the CDR3 is TGCGCCAGCACCCTGGACAGCTCCTACGAGCAGTACTTC.

The chain has TRBV10-2 and TRBJ2-1; tentatively, D is TRBD1 (6 bases). In germline, CDR1 is WSHSY, CDR2 SAAADI. Trimming stripped 6 bases from V and 4 bases from J, with 13 bases between. CDR3 length: 14 residues. CDR3 residues: CASRQGTPYNEQFF. In DNA, the CDR3 is TGCGCCAGCAGGCAGGGGACCCCTTACAATGAGCAGTTCTTC.

This clone was recorded once. The genes are TRBV5-4 and TRBJ2-5, with 9 bases identical to TRBD1. This CDR3 has 16 amino acids. Trimming cost V 0 bases and J 4 bases; bases outside gene matches: 7. The germline CDR1 and CDR2 sequences are SGHNT and YYREEE (reference sequence). The CDR3 sequence: CASSLEGQGFLETQYF. As DNA, the CDR3 is TGTGCCAGCAGCTTGGAGGGACAGGGATTTCTAGAGACCCAGTACTTC. The entire variable domain, with the rest obtained from reference TRBV5-4 and TRBJ2-5, is as follows: ETGVTQSPTHLIKTRGQQVTLRCSSQSGHNTVSWYQQALGQGPQFIFQYYREEENGRGNFPPRFSGLQFPNYSSELNVNALELDDSALYLCASSLEGQGFLETQYFGPGTRLLVL.

This rearrangement joins TRBV2 to TRBJ1-4, with D uncertain. In germline, CDR1 is SNHLY, CDR2 FYNNEI. Trimming removed 6 bases at V and 5 bases at J, with 7 bases between. The CDR3 sequence is 12 residues long. Here the CDR3 DNA reads TGTGCCAGCAGATCCCAAAATGAAAAACTGTTTTTT. Translation: CASRSQNEKLFF. The variable domain in full, with the rest retrieved from reference TRBV2 and TRBJ1-4, is EPEVTQTPSHQVTQMGQEVILRCVPISNHLYFYWYRQILGQKVEFLVSFYNNEISEKSEIFDDQFSVERPDGSNFTLKIRSTKLEDSAMYFCASRSQNEKLFFGSGTQLSVL.

The rearrangement uses TRBV11-3 and TRBJ1-1; TRBD1 might be the D (5 bases). CDR1 and CDR2 (germline): SGHNT, YENEEA. The CDR3 contains 13 residues. The V and J ends lost 3 bases and 1 base respectively, with 6 bases between them. The DNA for the CDR3 is TGTGCCAGCAGCTTCGGGGGGAACACTGAAGCTTTCTTT. Translation: CASSFGGNTEAFF.

The rearrangement joins TRBV3-1 (or the pseudogene TRBV3-2) to TRBJ1-6; D is unresolved. CDR3 size: 13 residues. Germline loops: CDR1 LGHDT, CDR2 YNNKEL (reference sequence). Trimming left V 2 bases short and J 10 bases short, with 9 bases between. CDR3 protein: CASSQREESPLHF. CDR3 DNA sequence: TGTGCCAGCAGCCAACGGGAGGAATCACCCCTCCACTTT.

The J gene is TRBJ2-3, the V gene TRBV30; D might be TRBD1 (5 bases). The CDR3 totals 14 residues. V was shortened by 4 bases and J by 4 bases, with 15 bases between the two germline ends. The germline CDR1 and CDR2 sequences are GTSNPN and SVGIG (reference sequence). This CDR3 reads CAWTRRAGADTQYF. The DNA of the CDR3 is TGTGCCTGGACCCGCAGGGCTGGCGCAGATACGCAGTATTTT.

The rearrangement links TRBV23-1 to TRBJ2-7, with D perhaps TRBD1 (6 bases). TRBV23-1 is placed among ORFs of uncertain function. This CDR3 comprises 15 residues. V lost 2 bases, J lost 5 bases, and 16 bases lay in between. As DNA, the CDR3 is TGCGCCAGCAGTCAAAACCCACAGGGTTTTGACGAGCAGTACTTC. Amino acid sequence: CASSQNPQGFDEQYF.

The chain links TRBV28 to TRBJ1-2, with 10 bases fitting TRBD1. With 4 bases clipped from V and 7 bases from J, the junction kept 6 bases outside the gene matches. Germline lookup yields CDR1 MDHEN and CDR2 SYDVKM. The CDR3 runs 14 residues. The CDR3 sequence is CASSSTGTGVGYTF. CDR3 sequence (DNA): TGTGCCAGCAGTTCGACGGGGACAGGGGTTGGCTACACCTTC.

As DNA, the CDR3 is TGTGCCAGCAGAAGGAAGGGGTATGGCTACACCTTC. Protein: CASRRKGYGYTF. The rearrangement links TRBV6-5 to TRBJ1-2; the D gene is possibly TRBD1 (5 bases). The CDR3 spans 12 residues. V was cut by 6 bases and J by 5 bases, with 10 bases left in between. The germline CDR1 and CDR2 sequences are MNHEY and SVGAGI.

This clone has a single count. The rearrangement joins TRBV18 to TRBJ2-5, with D perhaps TRBD1 (6 bases). This CDR3 is 13 amino acids long. Trimming pared 3 bases from V and 3 bases from J, leaving 8 bases between. The germline V gene has CDR1 KGHSH and CDR2 LQKENI. The CDR3 sequence: CASSPTGEETQYF. The DNA of the CDR3 is TGTGCCAGCTCACCGACAGGAGAAGAGACCCAGTACTTC.

The chain carries TRBV15 and TRBJ2-5; D might be TRBD1 (5 bases). The V gene lost 2 bases and the J gene lost 1 base, with 5 bases spanning the gap. Germline CDR1 is LNHNV and CDR2 is YYDKDF (reference sequence). The CDR3 has 13 amino acids. The CDR3 spells CATSRQGQETQYF. As DNA, the CDR3 is TGTGCCACCAGCAGACAGGGCCAAGAGACCCAGTACTTC.

The J gene is TRBJ2-5, the V gene TRBV11-2; D is possibly TRBD1 (6 bases). Germline CDR1 and CDR2: SGHAT and FQNNGV. The CDR3 sequence is 14 residues long. Trimming removed 8 bases from V and 4 bases from J, with 17 bases in between. CDR3 coding DNA: TGTGCCAGCCGCGTGGCAGGGGCCCTAGAGACCCAGTACTTC. The encoded protein is CASRVAGALETQYF.

The rearrangement joins TRBV7-2 to TRBJ2-1; TRBD1 might be the D (5 bases). The germline CDR1 and CDR2 sequences are SGHTA and FQGNSA. The germline V and J ends were trimmed by 1 base and 4 bases, with 11 bases remaining between them. The CDR3 covers 15 residues. The chain's CDR3 is CASSLDLSGYNEQFF. CDR3 DNA sequence: TGTGCCAGCAGCTTAGATCTGTCAGGGTACAATGAGCAGTTCTTC.

The genes are TRBV7-9 and TRBJ2-1, with 7 positions matching TRBD2. J was trimmed by 7 bases and V by 0 bases; bases with no gene match: 3. The CDR3 extends over 14 amino acids. Germline CDR1 SEHNR, CDR2 FQNEAQ (reference sequence). CDR3 in DNA: TGTGCCAGCAGCTTAGCGGGGGGGAGTAATGAGCAGTTCTTC. Its protein is CASSLAGGSNEQFF.

The chain has TRBV5-6 and TRBJ2-5; maybe TRBD2 (5 bases). The CDR3 loop spans 14 amino acids. V lost 0 bases to trimming and J lost 2 bases, with 8 bases between them. In germline, CDR1 is SGHDT, CDR2 YYEEEE. The CDR3 bases are TGTGCCAGCAGCTTGGCGTCGGGGCAAGAGACCCAGTACTTC. Translation gives CASSLASGQETQYF. Looking up the rest from reference TRBV5-6 and TRBJ2-5 gives the full variable domain: DAGVTQSPTHLIKTRGQQVTLRCSPKSGHDTVSWYQQALGQGPQFIFQYYEEEERQRGNFPDRFSGHQFPNYSSELNVNALLLGDSALYLCASSLASGQETQYFGPGTRLLVL.

The chain recombines TRBV19 with TRBJ2-1; no definite D call. The CDR3 loop spans 13 amino acids. V lost 3 bases and J 4 bases, leaving 7 bases between the germline ends. From germline, CDR1 is LNHDA and CDR2 SQIVND (reference sequence). CDR3 sequence reads: CASSMNGYNEQFF. CDR3 DNA sequence: TGTGCCAGTAGTATGAACGGGTACAATGAGCAGTTCTTC.

The chain has TRBV6-2 or TRBV6-3 and TRBJ1-5, with 8 bases lining up with TRBD1. The CDR3 sequence is 16 residues long. Trimming took 6 bases from V and 4 from J; bases not matched to a gene: 11. CDR1 and CDR2 from the germline V gene are MNHEY and SVGEGT. CDR3 amino acids: CASSLPGQEVNQPQHF. The CDR3 DNA sequence: TGTGCCAGCAGCCTACCGGGACAGGAGGTAAATCAGCCCCAGCATTTT.

The genes are TRBV4-1 and TRBJ2-7, with D tentatively TRBD1 (5 bases). CDR1 and CDR2 (germline): MGHRA, YSYEKL. Trimming removed 3 bases at V and 0 bases at J, with 15 bases between. This CDR3 has 16 amino acids. CDR3 nucleotide sequence: TGCGCCAGCAGCCACCGTGGGGCAGGGAACTCCTACGAGCAGTACTTC. Its protein product is CASSHRGAGNSYEQYF.